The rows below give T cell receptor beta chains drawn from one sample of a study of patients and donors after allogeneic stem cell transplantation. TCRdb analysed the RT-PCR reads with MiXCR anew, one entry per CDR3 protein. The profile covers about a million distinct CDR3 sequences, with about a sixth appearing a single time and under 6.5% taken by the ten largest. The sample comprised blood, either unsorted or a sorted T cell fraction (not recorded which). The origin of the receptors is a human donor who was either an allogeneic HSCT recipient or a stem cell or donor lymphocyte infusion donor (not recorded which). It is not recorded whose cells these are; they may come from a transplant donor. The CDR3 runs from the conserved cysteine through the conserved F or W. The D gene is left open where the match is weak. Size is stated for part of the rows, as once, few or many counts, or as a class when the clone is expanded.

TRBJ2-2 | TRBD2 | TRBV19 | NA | TGTGCCAGTAGTATCCGGGGGGAATACCCCGGGGAGCTGTTTTTT | CASSIRGEYPGELFF
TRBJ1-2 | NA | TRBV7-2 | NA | TGTGCCAGCAGCTTAGAACAGCGCGGCGGCTACACCTTC | CASSLEQRGGYTF
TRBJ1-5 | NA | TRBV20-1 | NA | TGCAGTGCTAGAGGGACTTCCTTTAGCAATCAGCCCCAGCATTTT | CSARGTSFSNQPQHF
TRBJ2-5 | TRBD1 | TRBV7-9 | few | TGTGCCAGCAGCTTAAGGACAGGCCTCAAGACCCAGTACTTC | CASSLRTGLKTQYF
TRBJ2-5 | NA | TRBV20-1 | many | TGCAGTGCTAGAGGCCGGATAGGGGAGACCCAGTACTTC | CSARGRIGETQYF
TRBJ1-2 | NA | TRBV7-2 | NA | TGTGCCAGCAGCTTAGGGTCCTGGGGCTATGGCTACACCTTC | CASSLGSWGYGYTF
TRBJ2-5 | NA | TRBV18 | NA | TGTGCCAGCTCACCAGGGGTTTTGAGGGAGACCCAGTACTTC | CASSPGVLRETQYF
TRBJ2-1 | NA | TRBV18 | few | TGTGCCAGCTCCGCTACCACGGGAAATGAGCAGTTCTTC | CASSATTGNEQFF
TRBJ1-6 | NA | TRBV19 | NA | TGTGCCAGTAGTAGAAGGGAATCCTATAATTCACCCCTCCACTTT | CASSRRESYNSPLHF
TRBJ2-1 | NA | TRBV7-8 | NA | TGTGCCAGCAGCCCGCCATGGCCAATCGATGAGCAGTTCTTC | CASSPPWPIDEQFF
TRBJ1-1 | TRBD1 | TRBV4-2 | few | TGTGCCAGCAGCCAAGATTGGGACAGGGGATACACTGAAGCTTTCTTT | CASSQDWDRGYTEAFF
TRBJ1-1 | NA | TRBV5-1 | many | TGCGCCAGCAGCATCCGCTCCGGGCCTGCAAGCTACACTGAAGCTTTCTTT | CASSIRSGPASYTEAFF
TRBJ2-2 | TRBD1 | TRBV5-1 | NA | TGCGCCAGCAGCTCCCTGGAACAGGGGACGATATCCGGGGAGCTGTTTTTT | CASSSLEQGTISGELFF
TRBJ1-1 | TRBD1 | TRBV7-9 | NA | TGTGCCAGCAGCAGGGACAGATCCCCTATGAACACTGAAGCTTTCTTT | CASSRDRSPMNTEAFF
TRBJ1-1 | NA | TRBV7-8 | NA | TGTGCCAGCAGCTTAGTGAAGGGCGGAGCTTTCTTT | CASSLVKGGAFF
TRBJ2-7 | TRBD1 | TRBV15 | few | TGTGCCACCAGCAGAGATCGGAACAGGGGCTACGAGCAGTACTTC | CATSRDRNRGYEQYF
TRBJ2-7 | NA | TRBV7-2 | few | TGTGCCAGCAGCTATTATAGTACCCTCAAGTACGAGCAGTACTTC | CASSYYSTLKYEQYF
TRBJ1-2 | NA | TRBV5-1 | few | TGCGCCAGCAGTATGTATACAGGGAATGGCTACACCTTC | CASSMYTGNGYTF
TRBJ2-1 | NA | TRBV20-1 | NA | TGCAGTGCCGAGACGACTAGTACCCACAATGAGCAGTTCTTC | CSAETTSTHNEQFF
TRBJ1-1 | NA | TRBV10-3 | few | TGTGCCAGGTCCGCGACAGCGAACACTGAAGCTTTCTTT | CARSATANTEAFF
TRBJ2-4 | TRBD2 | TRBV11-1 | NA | TGTGCCAGCAGCTTAGGTCCCGGGACTAGCGGAGTAGCGGGGCCCAAAAACATTCAGTACTTC | CASSLGPGTSGVAGPKNIQYF
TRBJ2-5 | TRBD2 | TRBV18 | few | TGTGCCAGCTCTCGACGGGGGGAAGAGACCCAGTACTTC | CASSRRGEETQYF
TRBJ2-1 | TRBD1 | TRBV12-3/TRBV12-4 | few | TGTGCCAGCAGTCCGACAGGGAGTGAGCAGTTCTTC | CASSPTGSEQFF
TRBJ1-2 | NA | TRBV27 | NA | TGTGCCAGCAGTTCCATCTCCGGGCCGACTAACTATGGCTACACCTTC | CASSSISGPTNYGYTF
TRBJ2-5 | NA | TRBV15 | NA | TGTGCCACCAGCAGGCGGCAGCAAGAGACCCAGTACTTC | CATSRRQQETQYF
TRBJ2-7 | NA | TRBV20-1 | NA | TGCAGTGCTAGCGGAGGGATGGTATGGAGCGAGCAGTACTTC | CSASGGMVWSEQYF
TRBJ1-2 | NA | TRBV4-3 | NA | TGCGCCAGCAGCCAAGATAAGCGGGGTAACTATGGCTACACCTTC | CASSQDKRGNYGYTF
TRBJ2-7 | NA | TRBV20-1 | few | TGCAGTGCTAGAAATAGAACCCACGAGCAGTACTTC | CSARNRTHEQYF
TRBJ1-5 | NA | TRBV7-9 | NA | TGTGCCAGCAGCTTAACTCGGCAGGGACGCTTTCAGCCCCAGCATTTT | CASSLTRQGRFQPQHF
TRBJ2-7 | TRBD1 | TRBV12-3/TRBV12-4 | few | TGTGCCAGCAGTTCCTACTGGACAGGGCGGTACTTC | CASSSYWTGRYF
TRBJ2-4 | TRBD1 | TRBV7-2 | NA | TGTGCCAGCACCTGGGGTGGGACAGGGTCAGCCAAAAACATTCAGTACTTC | CASTWGGTGSAKNIQYF
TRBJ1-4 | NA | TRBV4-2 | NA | TGTGCCAGCAGCCAAGCCCCAGGGCTCGGGGAAAAACTGTTTTTT | CASSQAPGLGEKLFF
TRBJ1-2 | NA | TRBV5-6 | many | TGTGCCAGCAGCTCCAGGATTGAGTTCCGCTATGGCTACACCTTC | CASSSRIEFRYGYTF
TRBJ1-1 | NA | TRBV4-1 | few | TGCGCCAGCAGCCAAGATGCGGCAGGGAGGGTTGAAGCTTTCTTT | CASSQDAAGRVEAFF
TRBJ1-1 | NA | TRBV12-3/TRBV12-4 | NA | TGTGCCAGCAGTTTTCGGGGCGCTGAAGCTTTCTTT | CASSFRGAEAFF
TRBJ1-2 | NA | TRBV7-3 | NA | TGTGCCAGCAGCTTAGGGGGGGCCGATGGCTACACCTTC | CASSLGGADGYTF
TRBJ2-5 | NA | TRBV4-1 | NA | TGCGCCAGCAGCCGCCTGGCTGCAGTCCAAGAGACCCAGTACTTC | CASSRLAAVQETQYF
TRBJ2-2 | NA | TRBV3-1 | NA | TGTGCCAGCAGCCAAGTGCGGGGAGGAAACACCGGGGAGCTGTTTTTT | CASSQVRGGNTGELFF
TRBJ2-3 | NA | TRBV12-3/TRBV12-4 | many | TGTGCCAGCAGGAAAGTCGGTGCCACAGATACGCAGTATTTT | CASRKVGATDTQYF
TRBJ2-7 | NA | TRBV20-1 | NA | TGCAGTGCTAGAGGTTCCTCCAGGGTACCTTCTAACTACGAGCAGTACTTC | CSARGSSRVPSNYEQYF
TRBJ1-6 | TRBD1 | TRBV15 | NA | TGTGCCACCAGCAGAGATCGAGGGACAGTGGTCGCAAAAGGGTCACCCCTCCACTTT | CATSRDRGTVVAKGSPLHF
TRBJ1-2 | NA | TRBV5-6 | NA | TGTGCCAGCAGCTTGCCGGGTCCAAACTATGGCTACACCTTC | CASSLPGPNYGYTF
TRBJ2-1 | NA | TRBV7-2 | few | TGTGCCACCGGATTGGGGGGAAATGAGCAGTTCTTC | CATGLGGNEQFF
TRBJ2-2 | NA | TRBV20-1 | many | TGCAGTGCTACTCACAGAGGCGACGGCGGGGAGCTGTTTTTT | CSATHRGDGGELFF
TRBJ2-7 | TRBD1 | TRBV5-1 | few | TGCGCCAGCAGGGACAGGATCAGCACCTACGAGCAGTACTTC | CASRDRISTYEQYF
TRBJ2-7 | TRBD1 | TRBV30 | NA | TGTGCCTGGAAAGGGGACAGAGAAGCCTACGAGCAGTACTTC | CAWKGDREAYEQYF
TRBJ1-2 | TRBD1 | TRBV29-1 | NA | TGCAGCGTGCCCATTGGACAGGGGGCAGGCTATGGCTACACCTTC | CSVPIGQGAGYGYTF
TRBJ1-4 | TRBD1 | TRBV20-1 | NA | TGCAGTGCTAGTTGGGACAGGGGCGAGGAAAAACTGTTTTTT | CSASWDRGEEKLFF